Listed below are T cell receptor beta chains from one sample, sequenced in a study of CD8+CD57+ T cells in acquired aplastic anemia. One entry per CDR3 protein results from TCRdb running MiXCR on the reads. The table includes about 190,000 distinct CDR3 sequences, about 53% detected once. The sequenced material came from sorted CD4+, CD8+, or CD8+CD57+ T cells (not recorded which) from PBMCs. The receptors come from a human donor in good health, serving as a control. Each CDR3 is given without its conserved first and last residue. D genes are given only for firm matches.

CDR3 length,J gene,D gene,V gene,CDR3 protein
13,TRBJ1-1,TRBD1,TRBV7-2,ASSYGCYGTAEAF
17,TRBJ1-3,NA,TRBV10-1,ASSEGTIIILISGNTIY
13,TRBJ2-7,TRBD2,TRBV14,ASSQSSGGAHTQY
13,TRBJ1-2,TRBD1,TRBV7-3,ASSLVAGGEYGYT
12,TRBJ2-5,TRBD2,TRBV9,ASSLAGESGTQY
12,TRBJ2-1,NA,TRBV25-1,ASKGGSSYNEQF
11,TRBJ2-1,TRBD2,TRBV20-1,SARVAGNNEQF
12,TRBJ1-1,NA,TRBV7-2,ASSQVNDVPEAF
13,TRBJ1-1,NA,TRBV2,ASSRALGTNTEAF
12,TRBJ1-2,NA,TRBV6-2/TRBV6-3,ASSYIRPSYGYT
15,TRBJ2-1,TRBD1,TRBV7-3,ASSPSPGQATYNEQF
11,TRBJ1-1,TRBD1,TRBV29-1,SVVQGTVTEAF
13,TRBJ1-6,NA,TRBV9,ASSVDGTGSSPLH
14,TRBJ2-2,TRBD1,TRBV6-1,ASSGTGAGYTGELF
13,TRBJ2-1,NA,TRBV9,ASSVRSESYNEQF
12,TRBJ1-4,TRBD1,TRBV7-2,ASSPSTGREKLF
11,TRBJ1-3,NA,TRBV7-2,ASSLAWGNTIY
13,TRBJ2-2,NA,TRBV24-1,ATSDQVRDTGELF
13,TRBJ2-1,TRBD1,TRBV4-1,ASSQGTGARNEQF
12,TRBJ1-6,TRBD1,TRBV7-3,ASSTGQGDSPLH
13,TRBJ1-2,TRBD1,TRBV7-8,ASSVTGGVSYGYT
11,TRBJ1-2,NA,TRBV20-1,NARTGSSYGYT
10,TRBJ1-2,NA,TRBV20-1,SASPAGHGHT
13,TRBJ2-1,TRBD1,TRBV19,ASTKDRNSYNEQF
13,TRBJ2-7,TRBD2,TRBV7-8,ASSFSGGWSYEQY
12,TRBJ2-3,NA,TRBV19,ATKKGPRFDTQY
12,TRBJ1-1,NA,TRBV20-1,SAPRGSMNTEAF
15,TRBJ1-1,NA,TRBV6-5,ASSFRGRGRGGTEAF
14,TRBJ2-1,NA,TRBV19,ASSMARGSRFNEQF
10,TRBJ2-7,NA,TRBV14,ASSQVKYEQY
13,TRBJ2-5,TRBD2,TRBV5-1,ASSGGGGAPETQY
15,TRBJ1-5,NA,TRBV20-1,SATSGGGRHRNQPQH
12,TRBJ1-5,NA,TRBV20-1,SARDGQGEGPQH
12,TRBJ2-5,TRBD2,TRBV7-2,ASSPGLAGETQH
11,TRBJ2-1,TRBD2,TRBV29-1,SVSGGAYNEQF
10,NA,NA,TRBV19,ASQTGNQPQY
14,TRBJ2-7,NA,TRBV19,ASSIGRGAQRYEQY
10,TRBJ2-3,NA,TRBV6-5,ASKGGTDTQY
12,TRBJ1-1,NA,TRBV15,ATSREGAAKVAF
12,TRBJ1-1,NA,TRBV20-1,SVFVGLTGTEAF
13,TRBJ2-3,TRBD2,TRBV20-1,SAVGLAASTDTQY
14,TRBJ1-3,TRBD1,TRBV6-5,ASRLTGGPSGNTIY
14,TRBJ1-1,TRBD1,TRBV29-1,SVPLDRGYMNTEAF